This TCR beta chain originates from a study of T-cell reconstitution after alpha-beta-depleted transplantation in children. General study points: Diversity of TCRbeta at day 60 was high in some patients, arising from surviving recipient T cells and thymic progenitors.

Using unique molecular identifiers, the investigators prepared the TCRbeta library. A single record per CDR3 protein comes from TCRdb applying MiXCR to the PCR reads. The sample holds approximately 130,000 distinct CDR3 sequences; 8.5% to 10% are singletons and the top ten take 20% to 30%. Regarding this clonotype: Its antigen is not identified.

CDR1 and CDR2 (germline): SGHKS, YYEKEE (reference sequence). The CDR3 is 15 amino acids. Trimming left V 3 bases short and J 6 bases short, with 18 bases between. The receptor was isolated from a girl under three years old who had a stem cell transplant for combined immunodeficiency, so the T cells may come from the graft donor. The chain links TRBV5-5 to TRBJ1-2; no firm D call. Sequences were derived from PBMCs, mostly from graft donor cells, sampled 180 days after TCRalphabeta/CD19-depleted stem cell transplant. The DNA of the CDR3 is TGTGCCAGCAGCTGGCAAGGGCTTCGCAGTAATGGCTACACCTTC. Encoded protein: CASSWQGLRSNGYTF. The full variable domain, rest sourced from reference TRBV5-5 and TRBJ1-2, is DAGVTQSPTHLIKTRGQQVTLRCSPISGHKSVSWYQQVLGQGPQFIFQYYEKEERGRGNFPDRFSARQFPNYSSELNVNALLLGDSALYLCASSWQGLRSNGYTFGSGTRLTVV.